This TCR beta chain derives from a study of blood T cell repertoires in COVID-19. The overall study: Nucleic acid was either cDNA or gDNA, and it came from T cells, B-cell-depleted T cells, or PBMCs.

In its sample, this clone was seen a few times. Sequencing used immunoSEQ multiplex PCR; TCRdb keeps in-frame clones, though not all of them. The repertoire holds approximately 380,000 clones, 85% seen once, with around 3.4% in the top ten. The CDR3 length is 14 residues. Trimming cost V 4 bases and J 4 bases, with 13 bases left between them. The V gene's germline CDR1 is LNHDA and CDR2 SQIVND (reference sequence). This clonotype was obtained from a woman aged 18-29 years with acute or convalescent COVID-19. This chain uses TRBV19 with TRBJ1-2; D is perhaps TRBD1 (5 bases). Material: peripheral blood. The CDR3 DNA reads TGTGCCAGTAGTACTCCGGGACTGAGCTATGGCTACACCTTC. Its protein is CASSTPGLSYGYTF. The whole variable domain, filled in from reference TRBV19 and TRBJ1-2, reads DGGITQSPKYLFRKEGQNVTLSCEQNLNHDAMYWYRQDPGQGLRLIYYSQIVNDFQKGDIAEGYSVSREKKESFPLTVTSAQKNPTAFYLCASSTPGLSYGYTFGSGTRLTVV.